The 10 T cell receptor beta chains presented below share a single source sample, sequenced in a study of blood T cell repertoires in COVID-19. Method: immunoSEQ multiplex PCR; TCRdb's copy keeps in-frame clones and lacks some. The sample shows around 300,000 clones, around 90% of them seen only once. The sequencing sample was made of PBMCs or T cells enriched from blood (not recorded which). All receptors derive from a woman aged 30 to 39 who had recovered from COVID-19.

This sequence joins TRBV9 and TRBJ1-2, with unresolved D. CDR3 size: 18 residues. Germline assignment: CDR1 SGDLS and CDR2 YYNGEE. V was cut by 3 bases and J by 3 bases, with 24 bases left in between. CDR3 protein: CASSAPSQNEGLHYGYTF. The CDR3 coding sequence is TGTGCCAGCAGCGCCCCCTCCCAAAACGAGGGCCTTCACTATGGCTACACCTTC.

This chain connects TRBV9 to TRBJ1-5; possible D gene TRBD1, 6 bases. This CDR3 region has 14 residues. V was shortened by 5 bases and J by 6 bases, with 15 bases between the two germline ends. Germline assignment: CDR1 SGDLS and CDR2 YYNGEE. CDR3 residues: CASSENRAGQPQHF. The CDR3 coding sequence is TGTGCCAGCAGTGAAAACAGGGCTGGTCAGCCCCAGCATTTT. Complete variable domain (other parts from reference TRBV9 and TRBJ1-5): DSGVTQTPKHLITATGQRVTLRCSPRSGDLSVYWYQQSLDQGLQFLIQYYNGEERAKGNILERFSAQQFPDLHSELNLSSLELGDSALYFCASSENRAGQPQHFGDGTRLSIL.

The V call is TRBV7-3, the J call TRBJ2-2; D not certain. Germline loops: CDR1 SGHTA, CDR2 FQGTGA. CDR3 length equals 16 residues. V was pared by 5 bases and J by 4 bases, with 17 bases between. The CDR3 here is CASSPRKQPLTGELFF. DNA of the CDR3: TGTGCCAGCAGCCCACGGAAACAGCCACTCACCGGGGAGCTGTTTTTT. Full variable domain (remainder filled in from reference TRBV7-3 and TRBJ2-2): GAGVSQTPSNKVTEKGKYVELRCDPISGHTALYWYRQSLGQGPEFLIYFQGTGAADDSGLPNDRFFAVRPEGSVSTLKIQRTERGDSAVYLCASSPRKQPLTGELFFGEGSRLTVL.

The rearrangement uses TRBV5-1 and TRBJ1-2, with D possibly TRBD1 on 6 matching bases. From germline, CDR1 is SGHRS and CDR2 YFSETQ. This CDR3 has 14 residues. V was clipped by 0 bases and J by 3 bases, with 9 bases between them. The CDR3 nucleotides read TGCGCCAGCAGCTTGGGGGCAGGGGACTATGGCTACACCTTC. Encoded protein: CASSLGAGDYGYTF.

This chain connects TRBV14 to TRBJ2-7, with D perhaps TRBD1 (6 bases). The germline V gene encodes CDR1 SGHDN and CDR2 FVKESK. CDR3 length: 13 amino acids. V was trimmed by 1 base and J by 6 bases, leaving 10 bases between them. CDR3 in amino acids: CASSQVTGGEQYF. The CDR3 nucleotides read TGTGCCAGCAGCCAAGTGACAGGTGGCGAGCAGTACTTC. Supplemented by reference TRBV14 and TRBJ2-7, the full variable domain reads EAGVTQFPSHSVIEKGQTVTLRCDPISGHDNLYWYRRVMGKEIKFLLHFVKESKQDESGMPNNRFLAERTGGTYSTLKVQPAELEDSGVYFCASSQVTGGEQYFGPGTRLTVT.

This clone was seen once. The V and J genes are TRBV30 and TRBJ2-7, with TRBD1 as a possible D gene (5 bases). The germline V gene has CDR1 GTSNPN and CDR2 SVGIG (reference sequence). V lost 1 base and J lost 9, with 7 bases in between. The CDR3 contains 10 residues. CDR3 sequence (DNA): TGTGCCTGGAGTGGGGGCGTGCAGTACTTC. It codes for CAWSGGVQYF.

The V call is TRBV7-6, the J call TRBJ2-3, with D unclear. The CDR3 consists of 14 residues. With 3 bases removed from V and 0 bases from J, the gap between germline ends came to 7 bases. The germline gives CDR1 SGHVS, CDR2 FNYEAQ. CDR3 nucleotide sequence: TGTGCCAGCAGCTTCGAGCGTAGCACAGATACGCAGTATTTT. It is translated as CASSFERSTDTQYF. The entire variable domain, with the rest obtained from reference TRBV7-6 and TRBJ2-3, is as follows: GAGVSQSPRYKVTKRGQDVALRCDPISGHVSLYWYRQALGQGPEFLTYFNYEAQQDKSGLPNDRFSAERPEGSISTLTIQRTEQRDSAMYRCASSFERSTDTQYFGPGTRLTVL.

The chain employs TRBV2 and TRBJ1-1; perhaps TRBD1 as D (5 bases). Germline loops: CDR1 SNHLY, CDR2 FYNNEI. V lost 3 bases and J lost 9, with 17 bases in between. The CDR3 consists of 14 residues. The CDR3 DNA sequence: TGTGCCAGCAGTGATAGGGCAGGGCAGTTCAAAGCTTTCTTT. Translated: CASSDRAGQFKAFF. Looking up the rest from reference TRBV2 and TRBJ1-1 gives the full variable domain: EPEVTQTPSHQVTQMGQEVILRCVPISNHLYFYWYRQILGQKVEFLVSFYNNEISEKSEIFDDQFSVERPDGSNFTLKIRSTKLEDSAMYFCASSDRAGQFKAFFGQGTRLTVV.

The chain joins TRBV5-4 to TRBJ2-5, with 9 bases fitting TRBD1. The CDR3 extends over 14 amino acids. Germline V gives CDR1 SGHNT, CDR2 YYREEE (reference sequence). After removal of 4 bases from V and 5 bases from J, the junction contained 6 bases not matched to a gene. For the CDR3, the DNA is TGTGCCAGCAGCCCCGGACAGGGGCGGGAGACCCAGTACTTC. Its protein product is CASSPGQGRETQYF. The full variable domain, its missing parts supplied by reference TRBV5-4 and TRBJ2-5, is ETGVTQSPTHLIKTRGQQVTLRCSSQSGHNTVSWYQQALGQGPQFIFQYYREEENGRGNFPPRFSGLQFPNYSSELNVNALELDDSALYLCASSPGQGRETQYFGPGTRLLVL.

V usage is TRBV4-3 and J usage is TRBJ2-3, with 11 bases identical to TRBD2. Germline V gene sequence: CDR1 LGHNA, CDR2 YSLEER. After removal of 3 bases from V and 3 bases from J, the junction contained 2 bases not matched to a gene. This CDR3 region has 15 residues. CDR3 sequence: CASSQGLAVTDTQYF. DNA of the CDR3: TGCGCCAGCAGCCAGGGACTAGCGGTGACAGATACGCAGTATTTT.